This T cell receptor (beta chain) derives from a study of cytomegalovirus exposure and HLA in healthy donors. To note about this clone: Antigen specificity is unknown.

The study's findings and limits: Both high specificity and high sensitivity reportedly marked the classifier's diagnosis of cytomegalovirus status.

The primer mix had 60 Vbeta and 13 Jbeta primers. Libraries were prepared by immunoSEQ multiplex PCR; TCRdb keeps only in-frame clonotypes and omits some of them. The sample records 50,000 to 60,000 clones, about three quarters being singletons. The specimen was PBMCs. This sequence originates from a man younger than 35 in good health and CMV-seronegative.

The CDR3 DNA is TGTGCCAGCAATCAGGGCACCGGGGAGCTGTTTTTT. Protein sequence: CASNQGTGELFF. This chain connects TRBV6-1 to TRBJ2-2; TRBD1 might be the D (5 bases). The germline gives CDR1 MNHNS, CDR2 SASEGT. V was pared by 7 bases and J by 4 bases, with 7 bases between. The CDR3 contains 12 residues.